The sequence of this TCR beta chain was determined in a study of shared clonotypes between healthy human individuals. Study overall: Every donor yielded three CD4 naive, three CD4 memory, two CD8 naive and one CD8 memory plate. Findings of the study overall: Estimated richness values were generally larger in naive subsets than in memory subsets. Against clonotypes common to all four donors, non-shared ones had lower generation probabilities.

CD8 cells regarded as naive lacked CD45RO, were positively chosen for CCR7, and omitted terminally differentiated effector memory CD45RA+ cells. The assay was immunoSEQ multiplex PCR, and TCRdb's table has in-frame clones only and misses some. The table has around 2,100,000 clones, about 95% seen once. V dropped 0 bases and J dropped 2; count of bases not matched to a gene: 5. This CDR3 is built from 16 residues. From germline, CDR1 is MNHEY and CDR2 SMNVEV (reference sequence). Note on this clone: Its cognate antigen is unknown.

The TCR sequence derives from a man younger than 35 in good health. The chain links TRBV27 to TRBJ2-7, with 9 positions matching TRBD2. Material for sequencing was naive CD8+ T cells sorted from blood. Here the CDR3 DNA reads TGTGCCAGCAGTTTATCCGCCAGCGGGGGGACCTACGAGCAGTACTTC. This translates into CASSLSASGGTYEQYF.